The 6 T cell receptor beta chains listed next were all sequenced from one sample in a study of blood T cells in healthy people across ages (dated by TCRdb to the mid-2010s). Receptor libraries were prepared by 5' RACE. Sequencing took place on an Illumina HiSeq 2500. A second 7 to 11 cycle PCR used a sample-barcoded 5' primer and a J-beta primer mix. The public reads were quality trimmed at Q25 with fastp and then assembled into clones with MiXCR by TCRdb, keeping productive beta chains. Rows are unified per CDR3 protein, each entry keeping the most common DNA and genes. This sample is represented by over 700,000 distinct CDR3 sequences; 40% to 65% of them were singletons. 41% of the sample is in the top ten clones. Sequenced: blood. The receptors were sampled from a man older than 75 in good health.

This sequence joins TRBV19 and TRBJ2-1, with D unclear. CDR1 and CDR2 (germline): LNHDA, SQIVND (reference sequence). Trimming removed 9 bases at V and 2 bases at J, with 14 bases between. CDR3 length equals 14 residues. CDR3 loop: CASRYSGPYNEQFF. Written as DNA, the CDR3 is TGTGCCAGCAGGTACTCTGGACCCTACAATGAGCAGTTCTTC.

A remark on this clonotype: A read error may produce the germline difference seen at one junction end. The CDR3 nucleotides are TGTGCCAGCAGCCGAGCGGGCACAAATACGCAGTATTTT. Amino acids: CASSRAGTNTQYF. The chain combines TRBV11-2 with TRBJ2-3; the D gene is possibly TRBD2 (6 bases). Germline loops: CDR1 SGHAT, CDR2 FQNNGV. The CDR3 covers 13 residues.

The chain combines TRBV5-5 with TRBJ2-5; TRBD1 agrees at 9 bases. The J call may be in error: the DNA end matches TRBJ2-7 better. This CDR3 has 14 amino acids. Looked up from germline, CDR1 is SGHKS and CDR2 is YYEKEE (reference sequence). The CDR3 loop reads CASSFDRGTYEQYF. The CDR3 nucleotides are TGTGCCAGCAGCTTCGACAGGGGGACCTACGAGCAGTACTTC.

V gene TRBV10-3 combines with J gene TRBJ2-2, with 7 bases matching TRBD1. This CDR3 region has 15 residues. Germline V gives CDR1 ENHRY, CDR2 SYGVKD. The V and J ends lost 3 bases and 3 bases, in that order; junction bases with no gene match: 4. Written as DNA, the CDR3 is TGTGCCATCAGTGACCGACAGGGCGACACCGGGGAGCTGTTTTTT. It yields the protein CAISDRQGDTGELFF.

This rearrangement joins TRBV5-1 to TRBJ2-1; 10 bases map to TRBD2. The CDR3 consists of 15 residues. Germline CDR1 is SGHRS and CDR2 is YFSETQ. V trimming: 5 bases; J trimming: 5 bases; junction bases outside the gene matches: 7. CDR3 amino acids: CASRPGLAANNEQFF. The CDR3 bases are TGCGCCAGCAGGCCAGGACTAGCGGCCAACAATGAGCAGTTCTTC. Combining the CDR3 with reference TRBV5-1 and TRBJ2-1 gives the whole variable domain KAGVTQTPRYLIKTRGQQVTLSCSPISGHRSVSWYQQTPGQGLQFLFEYFSETQRNKGNFPGRFSGRQFSNSRSEMNVSTLELGDSALYLCASRPGLAANNEQFFGPGTRLTVL.

This rearrangement joins TRBV29-1 to TRBJ2-7; 7 bases are a match to TRBD2. Germline V gives CDR1 SQVTM, CDR2 ANQGSEA. V lost 6 bases to trimming and J lost 3 bases; unmatched junction nucleotides: 5. The CDR3 covers 12 residues. The CDR3 nucleotides read TGCAGCGTCTTAGGGACTAACTACGAGCAGTACTTC. It translates to CSVLGTNYEQYF.